The T cell receptor (beta chain) described here comes from a study of cytomegalovirus exposure and HLA in healthy donors (dated by TCRdb to between 2016 and 2019). Regarding the complete study: In an earlier analysis of under 750 of the donors, roughly 300 Gb of sequence data and just under 120 million unique TCR beta sequences from roughly 200 million T cells were reported. Roughly 300 gigabases of sequencing data and approximately 93 million unique TCR sequences were included in an early release covering about 620 HLA-typed donors. The genetic ancestry cluster associated with self-reported Caucasian donors included roughly 84% of the approximately 430 genotyped donors. The study was designed to test whether signatures of past pathogen exposure could be identified by cataloging public T cell receptors. Using immunosequencing, the study profiled T cell repertoires from some 670 subjects and related those repertoires to cytomegalovirus serostatus. Along with the roughly 700-subject first cohort, a separate validation cohort of over 90 different subjects was used. High-throughput TCR immunosequencing, statistical association of individual TCRs with disease status, and machine learning were combined to predict cytomegalovirus infection status. In a later analysis, previously published TCR beta repertoires from several hundred donors were re-analyzed and high-resolution HLA genotyping was added so that TCR occurrence patterns could be studied. The later analysis used no new phenotypic data to find candidate immune exposures, relying instead on TCR beta sequences and their occurrence across donors. An earlier analysis of approximately 500 of the donors applied high-throughput TCR beta sequencing to assess whether each TCR beta V gene segment acted as functional or pseudogenic. Alongside the repertoire data, information on donor age, sex, ethnicity and CMV serostatus was compiled. Genome-wide SNP genotypes for about 60% of the 666 donors were used in a later genetic analysis, which treated that subset as a discovery cohort. Every repertoire in the discovery cohort had been generated on one and the same sequencing platform. HLA typing covered class I and class II loci at four-digit resolution. The number of donors typed differed by locus, with roughly 629-640 for A, B, C, DRB1 and DQB1, roughly 520 for DQA1, 600 to 610 for DPA1, and under 490 for DPB1. Because of strong linkage in the cohort, roughly five DR-DQ haplotypes were treated as single units for association and clustering. Among about 400 genotyped donors of the cohort, an average of about 240,000 unique TCR beta nucleotide sequences was sequenced per donor, of which approximately 19% were non-productive.

Study-level results and caveats: Correlated functional status among segregating V segments might be attributable to linkage disequilibrium, but an unknown experimental factor could not be ruled out. According to the authors, the approach could potentially be generalized to other disease states and immunological phenotypes. Roughly uniform sequencing depth across donors was assumed in presence/absence analyses, although this assumption may not hold. HLA typing was unavailable for some donors at each locus, so association tests used only the typed subset. The cohort was sequenced for TCR beta chains only, and without alpha or paired-chain data the features that could be detected were limited. Most TCR sequences were seen in very few donors, while some public TCRs were found in many individuals. According to a later analysis, most CMV-associated TCR beta chains appeared to be HLA-restricted, and the HLA associations seemed to be driven largely by CMV exposure. Some IMGT-functional V segments, including TRBV6-2 and TRBV6-3, could not be distinguished by the 87-base-pair reads and were therefore excluded. A later analysis found that TCR association rates varied across HLA loci, with DRB1 alleles showing the most associated TCRs and HLA-C alleles the fewest. A later genetic analysis reported fewer N-insertions in productive TCRs among donors in an Asian-associated ancestry cluster than the approximately 700-donor mean. In both the original and validation cohorts, the classifier was reported to diagnose cytomegalovirus status with high specificity and sensitivity. A cluster of highly shared sequence variants was judged likely to represent a technical artifact of the sequencing pipeline. Because counts were too low, approximately 15 rarely observed V segments, including chromosome 9 orphons, were excluded from the earlier analysis of under 650 of the donors. A further reported finding was that TCR beta sequences accurately predicted the HLA-A and HLA-B alleles for most subjects in the first cohort. A total of 150 to 200 TCR beta chains were listed by the study as associated with cytomegalovirus. In a later analysis, HLA-associated TCR beta chains were found to be more clonally expanded and to have lower generation probabilities than equally common non-associated chains. An earlier analysis of 587 of the donors showed that most TCR beta V segments appeared in productive rearrangements either about 90% or about 30% of the time, which broadly matched IMGT annotations. Specific HLA alleles were associated with 15,000 to 20,000 TCR beta sequences at a false discovery rate of 0.05 in a later analysis. A later analysis reported that several top co-occurrence clusters appeared linked to parvovirus B19, influenza, CMV and Epstein-Barr virus. A later genetic analysis associated a missense DCLRE1C variant with V-gene and J-gene trimming of TCR beta chains, and an independent cohort replicated the association. A few of the identified cytomegalovirus-associated TCR beta chains were confirmed in vitro to be specific for cytomegalovirus antigens. When HLA alleles, especially DR and DQ, strongly co-occurred, attributing TCR associations to individual alleles was difficult. The only immune exposure information available for the cohort was CMV serostatus.

The library was made by the immunoSEQ multiplex PCR assay. A mixture of 60 forward primers for TCR Vbeta segments and 13 reverse primers for TCR Jbeta segments was used in the multiplex PCR. Amplification of the CDR3 region of rearranged TCR beta genes was performed with a multiplex PCR assay on genomic DNA. Amplified TCR beta libraries were sequenced as 87-base-pair reads on the Illumina HiSeq System. The study's processing was this. A later analysis counted approximately 74 million unique TCR beta chains across the approximately 700 repertoires, and 9 million to 14 million of these chains were shared by at least two donors. Raw reads were error-corrected and collapsed into unique sequences by a nearest-neighbor algorithm in which closely related sequences were merged to remove PCR and sequencing errors. V, D and J gene segments were assigned by aligning CDR3 sequences to IMGT reference sequences. For a sequence to be retained, at least a six-nucleotide match to both a V gene segment and a J gene segment was required. A rearrangement was called productive if the CDR3 had no stop codons and remained in frame with V and J, and every other rearrangement was called non-productive. Following IMGT convention, CDR3 was defined as the stretch from the second conserved V-encoded cysteine up to the conserved J-encoded phenylalanine. In an earlier analysis of more than 550 of the donors, sequences lacking an unambiguous match to a single V gene segment were excluded. In an earlier analysis of about 590 of the donors, a V segment was called functional when productive rearrangements were above 56.7%, and segregating when the standard deviation between donors exceeded 5%. A statistical classification framework was developed to diagnose cytomegalovirus status using the catalog of TCR beta chain sequences. In a later analysis, V and J genes were assigned by comparing TCR nucleotide sequences against IMGT/GENE-DB human TR gene sequences. Using the TCRdist pipeline, a later analysis assigned CDR3 sequences along with most-parsimonious VDJ recombination scenarios. In a later analysis, each TCR beta chain was defined by its CDR3 amino acid sequence together with its V-gene family, and reads without a unique V-gene family were excluded. To address suspected cross-contamination and a sequencing artifact, a later analysis removed around 600 highly shared, low-generation-probability nucleotide sequences. A later analysis calculated a clonal expansion index for each public chain from normalized within-repertoire ranks of inferred template counts. In a later analysis, generation probabilities were computed using a VDJ recombination model fitted to out-of-frame rearrangements, and the results were checked against IGoR. Hypergeometric tests were used in a later analysis to score TCR-TCR, TCR-HLA and TCR-CMV co-occurrence, with a repertoire-size bias correction applied to the TCR pairs. To estimate false discovery rates, a later analysis permuted the HLA or CMV assignments 20 times. In a later analysis, co-occurring TCRs were grouped using DBSCAN, with TCRdist sequence similarity added in when clustering inside HLA-allele-positive subsets. For co-occurrence clustering, repertoires with fewer than 30,000 or more than 120,000 public chains were excluded, along with five repertoires with anomalous nucleotide sharing. The clones in this table, taken by TCRdb from immuneACCESS, are in-frame only. Not every clone is retained; where verified, under half of the shortfall comes from an unresolved V gene, and the cause of the rest is unknown. Clonal size and the V and J genes are those of that table, whereas D and trimming came from the DNA. The sample includes 150,000 to 200,000 clones, with over 70% observed a single time. In total, the top ten clones hold around 2.1% of the sample.

The cohort was made up of approximately 670 healthy bone marrow donors. At the time of sampling, all cohort members were nominally healthy, though unrecorded immune exposures were likely present. The donor tested CMV seropositive, placing the donor among the 289 seropositive members of the cohort. A peripheral blood sample was provided by each donor, and peripheral blood mononuclear cells were used for TCR beta sequencing. Genomic DNA extraction from the blood cell samples was performed with the Qiagen DNeasy Blood Extraction Kit. Comment on this clone: This clone's antigen is unknown. There are no base qualities to consult, and no much larger clone falls within one base.

V and J are truncated by 0 bases and 6 bases respectively, leaving an intervening sequence of 11 bases. Sequences SGHTA (CDR1) and FQGNSA (CDR2) are obtained from the germline V gene. The CDR3 runs 15 amino acids, cysteine and phenylalanine included. The read is trimmed to its CDR3 DNA, 45 bases read in frame from base 1. The receptor comes from a woman under 30 in good health and CMV-seropositive. The chain links TRBV7-2 with TRBJ1-4, with no reliable assignment of the D segment. Sequenced: PBMCs. The DNA is as follows: TGTGCCAGCAGCTTAGCCAGGCTCGCCGATGAAAAACTGTTTTTT. The translation is CASSLARLADEKLFF.